Below are 2 T cell receptor beta chains sequenced from a single sample in a study of regulatory T cells in long-lasting Graves disease. Arm-PCR with iRepertoire HTBI primers amplified the CDR3 regions for these TCR beta libraries. One entry per CDR3 protein results from TCRdb running MiXCR on the multiplex PCR reads. The sample consists of 450,000 to 500,000 distinct CDR3 sequences, around 15% of them appearing once. Time point: newly diagnosed GD, antithyroid drugs for less than 3 months. Preparation of the TCR library used RNA extracted from PBMCs. These same records also appear under a second study, on T cells in Graves' hyperthyroidism and ophthalmopathy.

The sample was peripheral blood mononuclear cells (PBMCs), taken at new diagnosis, from a patient treated with antithyroid drugs. Source of these receptors: a man between 40 and 49 years old with Graves disease.

Turning to this clonotype: This may arise from a read error, as a much more abundant clone is one base away. V is TRBV6-1 and J is TRBJ2-1; TRBD2 is a possible D gene (6 bases). Germline V CDR1 and CDR2: MNHNS, SASEGT. This CDR3 region has 13 residues. CDR3 bases: TGTGCCAGCCGGGACTCAAAGAACAATGAGCAGCTCTTC. Translating gives CASRDSKNNEQLF.

The chain uses TRBV6-1 and TRBJ2-1, with no clear D. The CDR3 is 15 amino acids. Between the trimmed V and J ends, which lost 9 bases and 2 bases, there was a span of 17 bases. The V gene's germline CDR1 is MNHNS and CDR2 SASEGT. The DNA for the CDR3 is TGTGCCAGTTCAGACGGCAGGTGGACCTACAATGAGCAGTTCTTC. Its protein product is CASSDGRWTYNEQFF.